This entry lists 14 T cell receptor beta chains sequenced from one sample in a study of blood T cell repertoires in COVID-19. Method: immunoSEQ multiplex PCR; TCRdb's copy keeps in-frame clones and lacks some. The profile shows 200,000 to 250,000 clones, 88% of them singletons. The specimen was PBMCs or T cells enriched from blood (not recorded which). Every receptor here comes from a young woman who had recovered from COVID-19.

The chain is built from TRBV2 and TRBJ2-1; D perhaps matches TRBD1 (6 bases). V was cut by 4 bases and J by 4 bases, with 17 bases left in between. Germline V gene sequence: CDR1 SNHLY, CDR2 FYNNEI. This CDR3 spans 16 amino acids. Here the CDR3 reads CASSGLSGAIYNEQFF. In DNA, the CDR3 is TGTGCCAGCAGTGGCCTTTCAGGGGCGATATACAATGAGCAGTTCTTC. Combining the CDR3 with reference TRBV2 and TRBJ2-1 gives the whole variable domain EPEVTQTPSHQVTQMGQEVILRCVPISNHLYFYWYRQILGQKVEFLVSFYNNEISEKSEIFDDQFSVERPDGSNFTLKIRSTKLEDSAMYFCASSGLSGAIYNEQFFGPGTRLTVL.

This clone appeared a single time. The genes are TRBV2 and TRBJ2-5; weak D call: TRBD1 (5 bases). From germline, CDR1 is SNHLY and CDR2 FYNNEI. V was pared by 4 bases and J by 1 base, with 16 bases between. The CDR3 length is 16 residues. This CDR3 reads CASSGSTTEVQETQYF. CDR3 nucleotides: TGTGCCAGCAGTGGGTCGACGACAGAGGTCCAAGAGACCCAGTACTTC.

V and J are TRBV4-2 and TRBJ2-6; D remains ambiguous. CDR3 length equals 15 residues. V was clipped by 0 bases and J by 0 bases, with 3 bases between them. Germline lookup yields CDR1 LGHNA and CDR2 YNFKEQ. The CDR3 spells CASSQDNSGANVLTF. The CDR3 nucleotides are TGTGCCAGCAGCCAAGACAACTCTGGGGCCAACGTCCTGACTTTC.

The chain couples TRBV27 to TRBJ1-2; D might be TRBD1 (5 bases). Germline CDR1 reads MNHEY; CDR2 reads SMNVEV (reference sequence). V dropped 6 bases and J dropped 7 bases, with 15 bases sitting between them. The length of the CDR3 is 13 residues. The CDR3 nucleotides are TGTGCCAGCAGCTTTTTTGGCGGGGCTGGCTACACCTTC. Translating it yields CASSFFGGAGYTF.

This CDR3 reads CASSQNPGGNQPQHF. The DNA for the CDR3 is TGTGCCAGCAGCCAAAATCCAGGGGGGAATCAGCCCCAGCATTTT. This chain uses TRBV3-1 (or the pseudogene TRBV3-2) with TRBJ1-5; 7 nucleotides match TRBD1. CDR3 length: 15 amino acids. Losses at the gene ends were 2 bases for V and 4 bases for J; bases not matched to a gene: 5. The germline gives CDR1 LGHDT, CDR2 YNNKEL (reference sequence).

The genes are TRBV6-5 and TRBJ2-7; 7 bases align to TRBD1. V dropped 3 bases and J dropped 5; count of bases not matched to a gene: 7. Germline V lookup: CDR1 MNHEY, CDR2 SVGAGI. CDR3 size: 14 residues. The CDR3 sequence: CASSYTTGLNEQYF. CDR3 in DNA: TGTGCCAGCAGTTATACGACAGGGCTGAACGAGCAGTACTTC.

The chain combines TRBV12-3 or TRBV12-4 with TRBJ2-1; 7 positions match TRBD2. J lost 10 bases, V lost 7 bases, and 10 bases had no gene match. This CDR3 is built from 13 residues. The CDR3 DNA sequence: TGTGCCAGCACTCCCCCCTTGGGGGGGGAGCAGTTCTTC. As protein: CASTPPLGGEQFF.

J is TRBJ1-4 and V is TRBV19; no clear D gene. From germline, CDR1 is LNHDA and CDR2 SQIVND (reference sequence). V was cut by 3 bases and J by 4 bases, with 15 bases left in between. CDR3 length: 16 amino acids. The CDR3 bases are TGTGCCAGTAGTATGGGTCAGGCGTTGGGTAATGAAAAACTGTTTTTT. As protein: CASSMGQALGNEKLFF.

V gene TRBV27 combines with J gene TRBJ2-5; 10 bases line up with TRBD1. Losses at the gene ends were 1 base for V and 5 bases for J; bases not matched to a gene: 1. The length of the CDR3 is 14 residues. Germline V gene sequence: CDR1 MNHEY, CDR2 SMNVEV (reference sequence). CDR3 amino acids: CASSLLGQGETQYF. Here the CDR3 DNA reads TGTGCCAGCAGTTTATTGGGACAGGGGGAGACCCAGTACTTC.

V gene TRBV27 combines with J gene TRBJ1-5, with a weak D call TRBD1 (6 bases). Germline V lookup: CDR1 MNHEY, CDR2 SMNVEV (reference sequence). The V and J ends lost 6 bases and 0 bases respectively, with 9 bases between them. This CDR3 region has 14 residues. CDR3 nucleotides: TGTGCCAGCAGACAGGGACCTAGCAATCAGCCCCAGCATTTT. Its translation is CASRQGPSNQPQHF.

The V call is TRBV21-1, the J call TRBJ1-6; the table's D call, TRBD1, has no DNA check behind it. TRBV21-1 is marked as a pseudogene. The CDR3 spans 16 residues. The CDR3, as DNA: TGTGCCAGCAGCCCCCTACAGGGGGCCGTTTATTCACCCCTCCACTTT. This translates into CASSPLQGAVYSPLHF.

The chain carries TRBV29-1 and TRBJ1-2; D remains unclear. This CDR3 has 14 residues. Trimming shortened V by 5 bases and J by 0 bases, and 13 bases separated the two germline ends. Germline assignment: CDR1 SQVTM and CDR2 ANQGSEA. The CDR3 region is CSVWADSANYGYTF. The CDR3 nucleotides read TGCAGCGTTTGGGCAGATTCAGCTAACTATGGCTACACCTTC.

The chain couples TRBV19 to TRBJ2-1; TRBD1 aligns across 11 bases. Unmatched junction bases numbered 13, after V lost 7 bases and J lost 8 bases. The germline V gene encodes CDR1 LNHDA and CDR2 SQIVND (reference sequence). The CDR3 consists of 16 residues. The CDR3 spells CASTDTAGDRGDEQFF. CDR3 sequence (DNA): TGTGCCAGTACCGATACCGCGGGGGACAGGGGGGATGAGCAGTTCTTC.

This chain joins TRBV5-1 and TRBJ2-7, with 7 bases matching TRBD1. Germline loops: CDR1 SGHRS, CDR2 YFSETQ. This CDR3 has 14 residues. V lost 4 bases, J lost 5 bases, and 9 bases stayed unmatched. The CDR3 nucleotides are TGCGCCAGCAGCCCACAGGGGACAATGAACGAGCAGTACTTC. It translates to CASSPQGTMNEQYF.